A single sample is the source of the 20 T cell receptor beta chains below, sequenced in a study of PD-L1 blockade in urothelial cancer. The method was immunoSEQ multiplex PCR; TCRdb's version includes in-frame clones alone and lacks a portion of them. The sample includes about 51,000 clones, about 86% of them seen just once. Here the sequenced sample was PBMCs, taken around atezolizumab (anti-PD-L1) treatment. The receptors here all came from a man aged 55 to 70 with urothelial cancer.

This clone was counted between two and nine times. The gene calls are TRBV28 and TRBJ2-7; 11 nucleotides agree with TRBD2. V was clipped by 6 bases and J by 5 bases; unmatched bases: 12. The CDR3 is made up of 16 amino acids. Looked up from germline, CDR1 is MDHEN and CDR2 is SYDVKM. This chain's CDR3 is CASSSLAGGHTHEQYF. In DNA form, the CDR3 reads TGTGCCAGCAGCTCCTTAGCGGGAGGGCATACCCACGAGCAGTACTTC.

The chain recombines TRBV4-2 with TRBJ2-3; D may be TRBD1 (7 bases). Deletions cut 1 base from V and 4 bases from J, with 15 bases between. The CDR3 length is 16 residues. Germline lookup yields CDR1 LGHNA and CDR2 YNFKEQ. In DNA, the CDR3 is TGTGCCAGCAGCCAAGTGGTCAGGGGGGTGTCAGATACGCAGTATTTT. Translating gives CASSQVVRGVSDTQYF.

The chain links TRBV28 to TRBJ2-3, with D possibly TRBD2 on 6 matching bases. The CDR3 covers 14 residues. Per germline, CDR1 MDHEN and CDR2 SYDVKM. V lost 8 bases to trimming and J lost 0 bases, with 12 bases between them. The CDR3: CASVADTSTDTQYF. DNA for the CDR3: TGTGCCAGCGTAGCGGACACTAGCACAGATACGCAGTATTTT. The entire variable domain, with the rest obtained from reference TRBV28 and TRBJ2-3, is as follows: DVKVTQSSRYLVKRTGEKVFLECVQDMDHENMFWYRQDPGLGLRLIYFSYDVKMKEKGDIPEGYSVSREKKERFSLILESASTNQTSMYLCASVADTSTDTQYFGPGTRLTVL.

The V and J genes are TRBV19 and TRBJ1-5; 8 bases align to TRBD1. This CDR3 has 15 amino acids. V dropped 1 base and J dropped 7; count of bases not matched to a gene: 6. Germline V gene data show CDR1 as LNHDA and CDR2 as SQIVND (reference sequence). The CDR3 sequence is CASSIADRGRQPQHF. Here the CDR3 DNA reads TGTGCCAGTAGTATAGCAGACAGGGGCAGACAGCCCCAGCATTTT.

The V call is TRBV5-4, the J call TRBJ2-2, with a tentative D call TRBD2 (6 bases). V lost 0 bases to trimming and J lost 3 bases, with 12 bases between them. Germline V gene data show CDR1 as SGHNT and CDR2 as YYREEE (reference sequence). The CDR3 is 16 amino acids. The CDR3 DNA is TGTGCCAGCAGCTTGGATGGGGGGACCCACACCGGGGAGCTGTTTTTT. Translated: CASSLDGGTHTGELFF.

The chain combines TRBV6-6 with TRBJ1-1; D may be TRBD1 (6 bases). The V end lost 6 bases, the J end lost 1 base, and 12 bases lay between the germline ends. Germline CDR1 MNHNY, CDR2 SVGAGI (reference sequence). There are 14 residues in the CDR3. The CDR3: CASRKGVGNTEAFF. DNA for the CDR3: TGTGCCAGCAGGAAGGGGGTGGGGAACACTGAAGCTTTCTTT.

The gene calls are TRBV4-3 and TRBJ2-7; D call uncertain. Germline CDR1 LGHNA, CDR2 YSLEER. This CDR3 is built from 13 residues. With 3 bases removed from V and 2 bases from J, the gap between germline ends came to 8 bases. The CDR3 region is CASSHHQTYEQYF. CDR3 sequence (DNA): TGCGCCAGCAGCCATCATCAGACCTACGAGCAGTACTTC.

This clone occurred once. The rearrangement joins TRBV5-4 to TRBJ2-2; 9 bases fit TRBD2. The J segment lost 5 bases and the V segment lost 4 bases, leaving 15 bases of the junction unmatched. The CDR3 sequence is 18 residues long. Germline V gives CDR1 SGHNT, CDR2 YYREEE (reference sequence). CDR3 amino acids: CASSLLSGLAGKTGELFF. As DNA, the CDR3 is TGTGCCAGCAGCCTCCTGTCTGGTCTAGCGGGGAAGACCGGGGAGCTGTTTTTT.

This clone was found a few times. The V call is TRBV30, the J call TRBJ1-1, with D uncertain. Germline V gene lookup returns CDR1 GTSNPN and CDR2 SVGIG (reference sequence). The CDR3 extends over 14 amino acids. The V end lost 5 bases, the J end lost 0 bases, and 13 bases lay between the germline ends. CDR3 coding DNA: TGTGCCTGGGAAAGCGAAAGGATGAACACTGAAGCTTTCTTT. This encodes CAWESERMNTEAFF. Supplemented by reference TRBV30 and TRBJ1-1, the full variable domain reads SQTIHQWPATLVQPVGSPLSLECTVEGTSNPNLYWYRQAAGRGLQLLFYSVGIGQISSEVPQNLSASRPQDRQFILSSKKLLLSDSGFYLCAWESERMNTEAFFGQGTRLTVV.

This clone was recorded a few times. The chain carries TRBV10-3 and TRBJ1-5; possibly TRBD1 for D (6 bases). This CDR3 region has 13 residues. Trimming cost V 5 bases and J 7 bases, with 12 bases left between them. From germline, CDR1 is ENHRY and CDR2 SYGVKD. This chain's CDR3 is CAISRAGDQPQHF. The CDR3 region has the DNA TGTGCCATCAGTCGAGCAGGGGACCAGCCCCAGCATTTT.

The gene calls are TRBV7-8 and TRBJ2-5, with D perhaps matching TRBD1 (5 bases). The germline V gene has CDR1 SGHVS and CDR2 FQNEAQ. The CDR3 spans 12 residues. V shed 5 bases and J shed 5 bases, with 9 bases lying between them. CDR3 coding DNA: TGTGCCAGCAGCCAGGGCTGGGAGACCCAGTACTTC. Its protein is CASSQGWETQYF.

The chain uses TRBV5-1 and TRBJ2-5; 9 nucleotides line up with TRBD1. The junction had 10 bases not matched to a gene; V was cut back by 3 bases and J by 4 bases. The V gene's germline CDR1 is SGHRS and CDR2 YFSETQ. The CDR3 loop spans 16 amino acids. CDR3 loop: CASSSEGQGTGETQYF. The CDR3 nucleotides are TGCGCCAGCAGCTCGGAGGGACAGGGTACGGGAGAGACCCAGTACTTC.

The rearrangement uses TRBV6-5 and TRBJ2-7; D ambiguous. The V end lost 4 bases, the J end lost 5 bases, and 9 bases lay between the germline ends. The CDR3 has 12 amino acids. Germline V gives CDR1 MNHEY, CDR2 SVGAGI. The CDR3 spells CASSSPPHEQYF. The CDR3 DNA follows: TGTGCCAGCAGTTCTCCCCCCCACGAGCAGTACTTC.

The chain joins TRBV7-8 to TRBJ2-1; 10 bases agree with TRBD1. The germline V gene encodes CDR1 SGHVS and CDR2 FQNEAQ. After removal of 6 bases from V and 3 bases from J, the junction contained 5 bases not matched to a gene. The CDR3 has 15 amino acids. CDR3 region: CASRQTGGIYNEQFF. The CDR3 DNA follows: TGTGCCAGCAGACAGACAGGGGGCATCTACAATGAGCAGTTCTTC.

This sequence joins TRBV6-1 and TRBJ1-2, with 8 positions matching TRBD1. Germline assignment: CDR1 MNHNS and CDR2 SASEGT. The CDR3 totals 13 residues. V shed 7 bases, J shed 4 bases, and the junction held 5 bases outside the gene matches. The CDR3, as DNA: TGTGCCAGCACCGTAGGACAGGGCTATGGCTACACCTTC. Its protein is CASTVGQGYGYTF.

The J gene is TRBJ2-5, the V gene TRBV30, with 7 bases identical to TRBD2. Germline V gene data show CDR1 as GTSNPN and CDR2 as SVGIG (reference sequence). The CDR3 is 15 residues long. V dropped 1 base and J dropped 5; count of bases not matched to a gene: 10. The DNA for the CDR3 is TGTGCCTGGAGTGGCGAGCGGGGAGGGTATGAGACCCAGTACTTC. Protein sequence: CAWSGERGGYETQYF.

V is TRBV18 and J is TRBJ2-3; TRBD2 matches 8 bases. Germline V CDR1 and CDR2: KGHSH, LQKENI. V shed 0 bases and J 4 bases; nucleotides not matched to a gene: 6. CDR3 length equals 16 residues. Here the CDR3 reads CASSPPGLVVSDTQYF. In nucleotides, the CDR3 is TGTGCCAGCTCACCACCGGGACTAGTAGTCTCAGATACGCAGTATTTT. The full variable domain, in which reference TRBV18 and TRBJ2-3 provide the parts outside the CDR3, is NAGVMQNPRHLVRRRGQEARLRCSPMKGHSHVYWYRQLPEEGLKFMVYLQKENIIDESGMPKERFSAEFPKEGPSILRIQQVVRGDSAAYFCASSPPGLVVSDTQYFGPGTRLTVL.

The genes are TRBV27 and TRBJ2-7; a weak D match, TRBD1 (6 bases). The CDR3 loop spans 13 amino acids. V lost 3 bases to trimming and J lost 6 bases, with 12 bases between them. Germline loops: CDR1 MNHEY, CDR2 SMNVEV (reference sequence). CDR3 in amino acids: CASSFSNRAEQYF. The CDR3, as DNA: TGTGCCAGCAGTTTCTCCAACAGGGCCGAGCAGTACTTC.

J is TRBJ1-6 and V is TRBV6-5, with 7 bases identical to TRBD1. In germline, CDR1 is MNHEY, CDR2 SVGAGI. This CDR3 comprises 14 residues. V lost 9 bases, J lost 2 bases, and 4 bases stayed unmatched. The CDR3 region has the DNA TGTGCCAGTGCGGGACAGACCTATAATTCACCCCTCCACTTT. Translating it yields CASAGQTYNSPLHF.

The chain has TRBV2 and TRBJ2-7; D possibly corresponds to TRBD1 (6 bases). There are 13 residues in the CDR3. Germline V gives CDR1 SNHLY, CDR2 FYNNEI. Deletions cut 7 bases from V and 3 bases from J, with 13 bases between. The CDR3 sequence: CASIGQLNYEQYF. As DNA, the CDR3 is TGTGCCAGCATCGGACAGCTTAACTACGAGCAGTACTTC.